The 14 T cell receptor beta chains reported below all come from one sample, sequenced in a study of a mutant IDH1 vaccine in newly diagnosed glioma. Profiling relied on immunoSEQ multiplex PCR, and the TCRdb table lists in-frame clones only, not all of them. This repertoire shows tens of thousands of clones, 84% found once; its top ten account for roughly 2%. No antigen is known for these receptors. Documented time point: week 11, during vaccination. Topical imiquimod was applied with each vaccine dose, which held 300 ug of mutant IDH1 20-mer peptide. This sample comprised PBMCs, obtained from a glioma patient whose treatment included an IDH1 peptide vaccine. Every receptor here comes from a man in his forties with glioma.

The chain carries TRBV25-1 and TRBJ2-2, with D unclear. The CDR3 loop spans 14 amino acids. With 3 bases removed from V and 3 bases from J, the gap between germline ends came to 8 bases. Per the germline V gene, CDR1 is MGHDK and CDR2 is SYGVNS. The CDR3 bases are TGTGCCAGCAGTGAGTCCGCCGACACCGGGGAGCTGTTTTTT. Its protein is CASSESADTGELFF.

The chain employs TRBV7-6 and TRBJ2-5; D might be TRBD2 (7 bases). CDR3 length equals 14 residues. Trimming shortened V by 5 bases and J by 5 bases, and 15 bases separated the two germline ends. Per the germline V gene, CDR1 is SGHVS and CDR2 is FNYEAQ. CDR3 sequence (DNA): TGTGCCAGCAGCCCCGCCGGGGGGCTGGAGACCCAGTACTTC. It is translated as CASSPAGGLETQYF.

The CDR3 region is CASSPPVLSDTQYF. The CDR3 DNA sequence: TGTGCCAGCTCACCACCGGTTCTTTCAGATACGCAGTATTTT. V usage is TRBV18 and J usage is TRBJ2-3, with no clear D. This CDR3 spans 14 amino acids. Germline CDR1 reads KGHSH; CDR2 reads LQKENI. V shed 0 bases and J shed 4 bases, with 8 bases lying between them. Together with reference TRBV18 and TRBJ2-3, the CDR3 gives the full variable domain: NAGVMQNPRHLVRRRGQEARLRCSPMKGHSHVYWYRQLPEEGLKFMVYLQKENIIDESGMPKERFSAEFPKEGPSILRIQQVVRGDSAAYFCASSPPVLSDTQYFGPGTRLTVL.

CDR3 protein: CASSRGQGNTEAFF. CDR3 in DNA: TGTGCCAGTAGTAGGGGACAGGGGAACACTGAAGCTTTCTTT. The chain is built from TRBV19 and TRBJ1-1, with TRBD1 identical over 9 bases. Germline V lookup: CDR1 LNHDA, CDR2 SQIVND (reference sequence). The junction had 1 base not matched to a gene; V was cut back by 4 bases and J by 1 base. The CDR3 contains 14 residues.

The chain uses TRBV5-1 and TRBJ2-3, with 7 bases lining up with TRBD2. V was pared by 4 bases and J by 7 bases, with 6 bases of the junction left unmatched. The V gene's germline CDR1 is SGHRS and CDR2 YFSETQ. The length of the CDR3 is 13 residues. CDR3 protein: CASSQTSLNTQYF. Here the CDR3 DNA reads TGCGCCAGCAGCCAGACTAGCTTGAATACGCAGTATTTT.

This clone has only one observation. The rearrangement joins TRBV11-2 to TRBJ2-7, with D hard to call. Per the germline V gene, CDR1 is SGHAT and CDR2 is FQNNGV. V lost 4 bases and J 3 bases, leaving 1 base between the germline ends. The length of the CDR3 is 10 residues. The DNA of the CDR3 is TGTGCCAGCAGCTACTACGAGCAGTACTTC. Amino acids: CASSYYEQYF.

The chain joins TRBV7-2 to TRBJ2-3; D is undetermined. This CDR3 region has 15 residues. The V and J ends lost 2 bases and 1 base respectively, with 10 bases between them. Germline loops: CDR1 SGHTA, CDR2 FQGNSA. The CDR3 DNA sequence: TGTGCCAGCAGCTTAAGCGTTTCACGCACAGATACGCAGTATTTT. This sequence encodes CASSLSVSRTDTQYF.

V and J are TRBV20-1 and TRBJ2-2; no firm D call. V lost 6 bases and J lost 6, with 8 bases in between. The CDR3 totals 11 residues. Germline V gene sequence: CDR1 DFQATT, CDR2 SNEGSKA (reference sequence). CDR3 loop: CSAPEAGELFF. CDR3 coding DNA: TGCAGTGCCCCCGAGGCCGGGGAGCTGTTTTTT.

This clone has only a few counts. The rearrangement joins TRBV14 to TRBJ2-5, with D uncertain. Looked up from germline, CDR1 is SGHDN and CDR2 is FVKESK. Trimming removed 2 bases at V and 6 bases at J, with 10 bases between. The CDR3 contains 13 residues. CDR3: CASSQNQRQTQYF. The DNA of the CDR3 is TGTGCCAGCAGCCAAAACCAGCGCCAGACCCAGTACTTC. Full variable domain (outside the CDR3, taken from reference TRBV14 and TRBJ2-5): EAGVTQFPSHSVIEKGQTVTLRCDPISGHDNLYWYRRVMGKEIKFLLHFVKESKQDESGMPNNRFLAERTGGTYSTLKVQPAELEDSGVYFCASSQNQRQTQYFGPGTRLLVL.

The chain carries TRBV10-3 and TRBJ2-7; 9 nucleotides match TRBD2. This CDR3 is built from 18 residues. Germline loops: CDR1 ENHRY, CDR2 SYGVKD. The V segment lost 2 bases and the J segment 3 bases; nucleotides outside the gene matches: 14. DNA of the CDR3: TGTGCCATCAGTGAGGGGGGACTGACTAGCGGTGGAAACTACGAGCAGTACTTC. As protein: CAISEGGLTSGGNYEQYF.

This clone showed up just a few times. The chain uses TRBV7-2 and TRBJ1-2; D is unresolved. V lost 1 base to trimming and J lost 2 bases, with 8 bases between them. This CDR3 contains 14 residues. Per germline, CDR1 SGHTA and CDR2 FQGNSA. CDR3 protein: CASSLVDENYGYTF. CDR3 sequence (DNA): TGTGCCAGCAGCTTAGTGGACGAGAACTATGGCTACACCTTC.

V gene TRBV7-9 combines with J gene TRBJ2-7; a possible D gene is TRBD2 (6 bases). The CDR3 extends over 15 amino acids. With 5 bases removed from V and 6 bases from J, the gap between germline ends came to 20 bases. Germline assignment: CDR1 SEHNR and CDR2 FQNEAQ (reference sequence). CDR3 nucleotide sequence: TGTGCCAGCAGCCTGGCGGGACGACCCTTCCTCGAGCAGTACTTC. This sequence encodes CASSLAGRPFLEQYF.

V and J are TRBV19 and TRBJ2-3; 9 bases are shared with TRBD1. The germline CDR1 and CDR2 sequences are LNHDA and SQIVND (reference sequence). Unmatched junction bases numbered 10, after V lost 9 bases and J lost 6 bases. The CDR3 extends over 14 amino acids. CDR3 coding DNA: TGTGCCAGCCGCTGGACAGGGGAAAGCGATACGCAGTATTTT. Protein product: CASRWTGESDTQYF.

This chain connects TRBV25-1 to TRBJ2-7; possible D gene TRBD1, 5 bases. From germline, CDR1 is MGHDK and CDR2 SYGVNS. The CDR3 has 13 amino acids. V was shortened by 8 bases and J by 0 bases, with 11 bases between the two germline ends. The CDR3 nucleotides read TGTGCCAGCTTAAGACAGAGCTCCTACGAGCAGTACTTC. Its translation is CASLRQSSYEQYF.